This paragraph covers one T cell receptor (beta chain) sequence. Antigen unknown. One junction end does not reproduce the germline sequence, and a read error may be involved. For the second PCR, which ran for 7 to 11 cycles, a sample-barcoded 5' primer and a J-beta primer mix were used. Each cDNA molecule, via a template-switch adaptor with 12 random nucleotides, was tagged. TCRdb independently ran MiXCR on the 5' RACE reads; one entry per CDR3 protein. In the table there are about 640,000 distinct CDR3 sequences, roughly three fifths of which are singletons. The data derive from a study of blood T cells in healthy people across ages. Regarding the study as a whole: A greater number of naive CD4+ cells and higher diversity distinguished long-lived donors from aged donors. Naive T cell percentage and TCR beta diversity correlated strongly.

There were healthy Caucasian individuals from Russia, aged about 6 to 100, serving as donors. The CDR3 length is 11 residues. The origin of this receptor is a man between 60 and 75 years old in good health. V is TRBV12-3 or TRBV12-4 and J is TRBJ2-7; unclear D gene. The sequencing input was blood. This CDR3 reads CVSKSSYEQYF. Written as DNA, the CDR3 is TGTGTCAGCAAAAGCTCCTACGAGCAGTACTTC.